This TCR beta chain derives from a study of T-cell memory formation after mild COVID-19. Study in general: Each donor largely had its own TCR clusters. General study findings and limits: Second-wave clones peaking on day 37 lacked confirmed SARS-CoV-2 specificity. The study detected some responding clones in pre-infection memory, suggesting cross-reactive memory joined. Among clones contracting day 15 to 85, CD4/CD8 was balanced, whereas later expanders leaned CD4+.

Points on this clonotype: No antigen is known for it.

TCRdb recomputed calls from the 5' RACE reads with MiXCR, one row per CDR3 protein. The sample records more than 150,000 distinct CDR3 sequences, 20% to 25% being singletons. Material for sequencing was PBMCs or a T cell subset sorted from them (not recorded which). This sequence originates from an adult woman who had mild COVID-19 (a few samples of this study predate the infection). Cell type and time point are not known.

CDR3: CSARDRDTNYGYTF. The DNA of the CDR3 is TGCAGTGCTAGAGACAGGGATACTAACTATGGCTACACCTTC. The genes are TRBV20-1 and TRBJ1-2; possible D gene TRBD1, 5 bases. This CDR3 region has 14 residues. V shed 0 bases and J shed 0 bases, with 8 bases lying between them. Germline loops: CDR1 DFQATT, CDR2 SNEGSKA (reference sequence).